The 24 T cell receptor beta chains presented below share a single source sample, sequenced in a study of OX40 agonist ivuxolimab in advanced cancers. Assay: immunoSEQ multiplex PCR; the TCRdb copy retains only in-frame clones and omits some. Among about 83,000 clones listed, 84% were seen once. Source: CD4+ or CD8+ T cells sorted from blood, taken in a trial of the OX40 agonist ivuxolimab. These receptors all come from an adult with an advanced solid tumor such as melanoma, head and neck, liver or kidney cancer.

The V and J genes are TRBV5-6 and TRBJ1-2; a possible D gene is TRBD1 (5 bases). V was cut by 2 bases and J by 8 bases, with 16 bases left in between. This CDR3 region has 14 residues. CDR1 is SGHDT, CDR2 YYEEEE, per germline. CDR3 sequence reads: CASSFGSLQGGYTF. In nucleotides, the CDR3 is TGTGCCAGCAGCTTCGGCTCTCTGCAGGGCGGCTACACCTTC.

In DNA, the CDR3 is TGTGCCAGCAGTGAACTGGGAAGAGGAGACTATGGCTACACCTTC. It specifies CASSELGRGDYGYTF. The chain carries TRBV6-1 and TRBJ1-2, with D unclear. Trimming cost V 2 bases and J 3 bases, with 13 bases left between them. Germline-derived CDR1 and CDR2 are MNHNS and SASEGT. CDR3 size: 15 residues.

This clone was seen a handful of times. This chain uses TRBV2 with TRBJ1-2; D not resolved. CDR1 is SNHLY and CDR2 is FYNNEI in the germline V gene. This CDR3 has 12 amino acids. V was pared by 6 bases and J by 7 bases, with 12 bases between. CDR3 in amino acids: CASSATNGGYTF. The CDR3, as DNA: TGTGCCAGCAGCGCCACGAACGGTGGCTACACCTTC.

The chain employs TRBV6-6 and TRBJ1-2; D perhaps matches TRBD1 (5 bases). The V end lost 5 bases, the J end lost 6 bases, and 22 bases lay between the germline ends. The CDR3 sequence is 16 residues long. Germline V gives CDR1 MNHNY, CDR2 SVGAGI (reference sequence). The CDR3 sequence is CASSKAGTSFRDGYTF. The CDR3 DNA reads TGTGCCAGCAGTAAGGCCGGGACTTCCTTCCGCGATGGCTACACCTTC.

The DNA of the CDR3 is TGCAGCGTTTCCGACAGGAAGGTCTACGAGCAGTACTTC. Encoded protein: CSVSDRKVYEQYF. The chain combines TRBV29-1 with TRBJ2-7, with a weak D call TRBD1 (6 bases). CDR3 length: 13 residues. V shed 5 bases and J shed 3 bases, with 14 bases lying between them. Germline V gene data show CDR1 as SQVTM and CDR2 as ANQGSEA.

The chain links TRBV15 to TRBJ2-1, with a weak D call TRBD2 (6 bases). Germline CDR1 LNHNV, CDR2 YYDKDF (reference sequence). Trimming shortened V by 0 bases and J by 0 bases, and 15 bases separated the two germline ends. CDR3 length: 18 residues. CDR3 DNA sequence: TGTGCCACCAGCAGAGATCTCGGGGCGGGGAACTCCTACAATGAGCAGTTCTTC. It yields the protein CATSRDLGAGNSYNEQFF.

V usage is TRBV5-1 and J usage is TRBJ2-7, with 9 bases lining up with TRBD1. The length of the CDR3 is 15 residues. The germline V gene has CDR1 SGHRS and CDR2 YFSETQ. Trimming cost V 0 bases and J 7 bases; bases outside gene matches: 8. The CDR3 DNA sequence: TGCGCCAGCAGCTTGGCGGGGACAGGGACCGGGGAGCAGTACTTC. The encoded protein is CASSLAGTGTGEQYF.

The V call is TRBV7-2, the J call TRBJ2-5; D possibly corresponds to TRBD1 (5 bases). CDR1 is SGHTA and CDR2 is FQGNSA in the germline V gene. The CDR3 is 15 amino acids. The ends were cut back, 2 bases at V and 1 base at J, with 11 bases in the middle. DNA of the CDR3: TGTGCCAGCAGCTTAAGGGGCAGGCCCCAAGAGACCCAGTACTTC. Translated, it gives CASSLRGRPQETQYF. Using reference TRBV7-2 and TRBJ2-5 for the parts outside the CDR3, the full variable domain is GAGVSQSPSNKVTEKGKDVELRCDPISGHTALYWYRQSLGQGLEFLIYFQGNSAPDKSGLPSDRFSAERTGGSVSTLTIQRTQQEDSAVYLCASSLRGRPQETQYFGPGTRLLVL.

The chain is built from TRBV2 and TRBJ1-2; D uncertain. This CDR3 spans 11 amino acids. CDR1 SNHLY and CDR2 FYNNEI come from the germline V gene. V lost 6 bases to trimming and J lost 2 bases, with 4 bases between them. CDR3 sequence: CASRGNYGYTF. CDR3 sequence (DNA): TGTGCCAGCAGGGGGAACTATGGCTACACCTTC.

The chain employs TRBV30 and TRBJ1-4; no clear D. The CDR3 spans 14 residues. Between the trimmed V and J ends, which lost 2 bases and 4 bases, there was a span of 11 bases. The germline V gene has CDR1 GTSNPN and CDR2 SVGIG (reference sequence). CDR3: CAWSWAGINEKLFF. In DNA form, the CDR3 reads TGTGCCTGGAGTTGGGCAGGCATTAATGAAAAACTGTTTTTT.

V gene TRBV7-8 combines with J gene TRBJ2-7; TRBD2 matches 11 bases. The V gene's germline CDR1 is SGHVS and CDR2 FQNEAQ. The CDR3 runs 20 residues. V lost 5 bases and J lost 2; bases outside the gene matches: 20. CDR3 sequence reads: CASSPWGGLSGTSGAYEQYF. CDR3 nucleotide sequence: TGTGCCAGCAGCCCCTGGGGGGGACTTTCCGGGACTAGCGGCGCCTACGAGCAGTACTTC. Supplemented by reference TRBV7-8 and TRBJ2-7, the full variable domain reads GAGVSQSPRYKVAKRGQDVALRCDPISGHVSLFWYQQALGQGPEFLTYFQNEAQLDKSGLPSDRFFAERPEGSVSTLKIQRTQQEDSAVYLCASSPWGGLSGTSGAYEQYFGPGTRLTVT.

V usage is TRBV19 and J usage is TRBJ1-3; the D is unclear. Germline V gives CDR1 LNHDA, CDR2 SQIVND (reference sequence). The germline V and J ends were trimmed by 2 bases and 0 bases, with 11 bases remaining between them. The CDR3 has 16 amino acids. CDR3 nucleotide sequence: TGTGCCAGTAGTATACGTTCGACAACCTCTGGAAACACCATATATTTT. It encodes CASSIRSTTSGNTIYF.

This clone has just a few counts. This chain links TRBV15 with TRBJ1-5; D is possibly TRBD1 (5 bases). Germline CDR1 LNHNV, CDR2 YYDKDF (reference sequence). Trimming took off 5 bases at V and 9 bases at J, with 17 bases between the two ends. The CDR3 consists of 14 residues. The DNA for the CDR3 is TGTGCCACCAGCTTGGGGCAGGGCGTCTCGCCCCAGCATTTT. Translating gives CATSLGQGVSPQHF.

The chain carries TRBV6-5 and TRBJ2-5; D is unclear. Trimming took 5 bases from V and 5 from J, leaving 9 bases between them. This CDR3 is built from 12 residues. Per the germline V gene, CDR1 is MNHEY and CDR2 is SVGAGI. The CDR3 loop is CASSGSSETQYF. The CDR3 DNA is TGTGCCAGCAGTGGCTCTTCCGAGACCCAGTACTTC.

The J gene is TRBJ1-5, the V gene TRBV5-4, with 8 nucleotides matching TRBD1. The CDR3 contains 15 residues. CDR1 is SGHNT, CDR2 YYREEE, per germline (reference sequence). The junction had 8 bases not matched to a gene; V was cut back by 4 bases and J by 5 bases. The CDR3 nucleotides are TGTGCCAGCAGCGCCGGAGGACAGGGCGATCAGCCCCAGCATTTT. This sequence encodes CASSAGGQGDQPQHF.

This sequence joins TRBV6-5 and TRBJ2-4; D perhaps matches TRBD2 (6 bases). The ends were cut back, 2 bases at V and 6 bases at J, with 17 bases in the middle. CDR3 size: 16 residues. From germline, CDR1 is MNHEY and CDR2 SVGAGI. CDR3 amino acids: CASSYKYGGYRNIQYF. In DNA form, the CDR3 reads TGTGCCAGCAGTTACAAGTATGGGGGGTATAGAAACATTCAGTACTTC.

This clone came up a few times. This chain connects TRBV6-6 to TRBJ2-7; tentatively, D is TRBD1 (5 bases). Deletions cut 4 bases from V and 7 bases from J, with 8 bases between. Germline lookup yields CDR1 MNHNY and CDR2 SVGAGI (reference sequence). This CDR3 comprises 11 residues. The CDR3 spells CASSSKGEQYF. CDR3 nucleotides: TGTGCCAGCAGTTCCAAGGGGGAGCAGTACTTC.

V usage is TRBV6-5 and J usage is TRBJ2-1, with TRBD2 matching 9 bases. The V gene end was trimmed by 4 bases and the J gene end by 10 bases; junction bases not matched to a gene: 11. This CDR3 is 15 amino acids long. CDR1 is MNHEY and CDR2 is SVGAGI in the germline V gene. The CDR3 region has the DNA TGTGCCAGCAGTTTGCGCCCTAGCGGGACGATAGAGCAGTTCTTC. It is translated as CASSLRPSGTIEQFF.

V and J are TRBV18 and TRBJ1-4; D uncertain. The CDR3 covers 12 residues. Trimming took off 0 bases at V and 8 bases at J, with 4 bases between the two ends. The germline V gene has CDR1 KGHSH and CDR2 LQKENI. The CDR3 coding sequence is TGTGCCAGCTCACCACCACGAGAAAAACTGTTTTTT. Translating gives CASSPPREKLFF.

This rearrangement joins TRBV29-1 to TRBJ1-1, with D possibly matching TRBD1 (6 bases). Trimming removed 4 bases from V and 7 bases from J, with 16 bases in between. The CDR3 runs 13 residues. From germline, CDR1 is SQVTM and CDR2 ANQGSEA. In nucleotides, the CDR3 is TGCAGCGTTGTAGGCCAGGGGATCTATGAAGCTTTCTTT. Its protein is CSVVGQGIYEAFF.

This clone was seen a single time. This sequence joins TRBV10-2 and TRBJ2-5; possible D gene TRBD2, 5 bases. Germline CDR1 and CDR2: WSHSY and SAAADI. V was shortened by 3 bases and J by 9 bases, with 14 bases between the two germline ends. The CDR3 sequence is 13 residues long. The CDR3 sequence is CASSDTGNGPQYF. The CDR3 nucleotides read TGCGCCAGCAGTGATACGGGGAACGGGCCCCAGTACTTC.

The genes are TRBV7-2 and TRBJ2-7; TRBD2 matches 9 bases. V shed 1 base and J 6 bases; nucleotides not matched to a gene: 7. The V gene's germline CDR1 is SGHTA and CDR2 FQGNSA. The CDR3 has 15 amino acids. CDR3 in amino acids: CASSLEVAGVGEQYF. The CDR3 DNA follows: TGTGCCAGCAGCTTAGAGGTAGCGGGAGTCGGCGAGCAGTACTTC. The full variable domain, with the rest looked up from reference TRBV7-2 and TRBJ2-7, is GAGVSQSPSNKVTEKGKDVELRCDPISGHTALYWYRQSLGQGLEFLIYFQGNSAPDKSGLPSDRFSAERTGGSVSTLTIQRTQQEDSAVYLCASSLEVAGVGEQYFGPGTRLTVT.

This clone was seen more than once but under ten times. The chain uses TRBV2 and TRBJ1-2, with TRBD1 as a possible D gene (5 bases). The CDR3 covers 13 residues. Trimming removed 3 bases from V and 4 bases from J, with 9 bases in between. CDR1 is SNHLY, CDR2 FYNNEI, per germline. The DNA for the CDR3 is TGTGCCAGCAGTGATAAGGGGATCTATGGCTACACCTTC. Translated: CASSDKGIYGYTF.

The chain couples TRBV5-1 to TRBJ2-2, with D possibly TRBD1 on 6 matching bases. This CDR3 contains 13 residues. V was cut by 2 bases and J by 5 bases, with 7 bases left in between. CDR1 SGHRS and CDR2 YFSETQ come from the germline V gene. The CDR3 bases are TGCGCCAGCAGCTTAGGGGGAACCGGGGAGCTGTTTTTT. It codes for CASSLGGTGELFF.